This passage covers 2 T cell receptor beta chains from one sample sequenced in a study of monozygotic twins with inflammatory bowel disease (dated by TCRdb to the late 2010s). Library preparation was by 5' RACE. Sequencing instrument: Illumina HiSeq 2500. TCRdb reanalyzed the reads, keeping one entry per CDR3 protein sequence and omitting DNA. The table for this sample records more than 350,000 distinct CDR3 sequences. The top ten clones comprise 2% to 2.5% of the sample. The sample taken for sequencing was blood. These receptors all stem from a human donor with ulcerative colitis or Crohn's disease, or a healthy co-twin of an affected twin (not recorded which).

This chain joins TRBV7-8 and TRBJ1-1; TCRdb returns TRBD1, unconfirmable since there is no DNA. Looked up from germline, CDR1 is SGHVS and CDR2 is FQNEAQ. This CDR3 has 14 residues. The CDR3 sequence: CASSLGGLSAEAFF. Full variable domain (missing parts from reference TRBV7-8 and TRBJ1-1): GAGVSQSPRYKVAKRGQDVALRCDPISGHVSLFWYQQALGQGPEFLTYFQNEAQLDKSGLPSDRFFAERPEGSVSTLKIQRTQQEDSAVYLCASSLGGLSAEAFFGQGTRLTVV.

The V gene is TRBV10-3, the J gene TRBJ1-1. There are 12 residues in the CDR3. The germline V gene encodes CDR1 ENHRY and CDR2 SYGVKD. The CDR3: CAIRDGNTEAFF.